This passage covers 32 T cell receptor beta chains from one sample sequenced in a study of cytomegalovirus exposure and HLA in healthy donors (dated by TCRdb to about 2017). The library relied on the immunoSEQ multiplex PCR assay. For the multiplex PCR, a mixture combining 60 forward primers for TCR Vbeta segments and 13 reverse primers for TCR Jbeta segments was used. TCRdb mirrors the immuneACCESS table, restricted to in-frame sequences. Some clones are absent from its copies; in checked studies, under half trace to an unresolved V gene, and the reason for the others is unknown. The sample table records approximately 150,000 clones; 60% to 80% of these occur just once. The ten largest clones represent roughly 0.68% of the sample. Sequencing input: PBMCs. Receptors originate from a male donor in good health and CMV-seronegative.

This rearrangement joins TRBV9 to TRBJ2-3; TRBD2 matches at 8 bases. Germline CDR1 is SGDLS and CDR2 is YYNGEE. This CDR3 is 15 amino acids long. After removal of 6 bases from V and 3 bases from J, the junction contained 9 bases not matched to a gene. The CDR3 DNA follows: TGTGCCAGCAACGAGCGGGGGAGGGGGACAGATACGCAGTATTTT. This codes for CASNERGRGTDTQYF.

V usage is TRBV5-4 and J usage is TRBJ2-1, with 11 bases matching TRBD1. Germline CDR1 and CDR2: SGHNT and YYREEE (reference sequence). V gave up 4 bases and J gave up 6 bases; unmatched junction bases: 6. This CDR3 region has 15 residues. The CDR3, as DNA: TGTGCCAGCAGCACAGGACAGGGGGCAGGCAATGAGCAGTTCTTC. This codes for CASSTGQGAGNEQFF.

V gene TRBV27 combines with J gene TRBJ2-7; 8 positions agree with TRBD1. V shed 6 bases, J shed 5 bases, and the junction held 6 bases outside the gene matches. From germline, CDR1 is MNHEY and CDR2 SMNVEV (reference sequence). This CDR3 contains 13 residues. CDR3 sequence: CASSWTGYHEQYF. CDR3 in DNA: TGTGCCAGCAGCTGGACAGGGTACCACGAGCAGTACTTC.

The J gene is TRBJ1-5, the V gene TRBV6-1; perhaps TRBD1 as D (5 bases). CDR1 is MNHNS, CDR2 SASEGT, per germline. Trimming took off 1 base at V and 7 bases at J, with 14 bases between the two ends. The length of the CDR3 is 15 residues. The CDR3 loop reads CASSEGTGGEQPQHF. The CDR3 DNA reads TGTGCCAGCAGTGAAGGAACGGGGGGGGAACAGCCCCAGCATTTT.

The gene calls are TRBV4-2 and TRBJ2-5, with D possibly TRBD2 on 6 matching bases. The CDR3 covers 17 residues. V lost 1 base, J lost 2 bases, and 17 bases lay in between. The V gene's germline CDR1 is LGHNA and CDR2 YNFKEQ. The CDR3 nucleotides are TGTGCCAGCAGCCAAGTCCTGGGGGTAGCGGCACAAGAGACCCAGTACTTC. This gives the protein CASSQVLGVAAQETQYF.

The CDR3: CASSDRVNDEQYF. CDR3 in DNA: TGTGCCAGCAGTGACAGGGTAAATGACGAGCAGTACTTC. The chain uses TRBV25-1 and TRBJ2-7; D is possibly TRBD1 (5 bases). V was shortened by 3 bases and J by 5 bases, with 11 bases between the two germline ends. CDR3 length: 13 amino acids. Germline V gene data show CDR1 as MGHDK and CDR2 as SYGVNS.

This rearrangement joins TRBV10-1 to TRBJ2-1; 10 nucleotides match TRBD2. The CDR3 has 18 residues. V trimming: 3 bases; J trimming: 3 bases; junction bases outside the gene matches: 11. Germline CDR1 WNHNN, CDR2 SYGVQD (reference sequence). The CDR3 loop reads CASSDPISGGFYYNEQFF. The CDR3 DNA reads TGCGCCAGCAGTGACCCCATTAGCGGGGGGTTCTACTACAATGAGCAGTTCTTC.

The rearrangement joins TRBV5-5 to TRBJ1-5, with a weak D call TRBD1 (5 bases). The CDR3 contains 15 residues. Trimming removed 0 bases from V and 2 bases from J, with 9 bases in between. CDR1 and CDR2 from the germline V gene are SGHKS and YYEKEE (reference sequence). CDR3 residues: CASSLEGWGNQPQHF. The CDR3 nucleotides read TGTGCCAGCAGCTTGGAGGGGTGGGGCAATCAGCCCCAGCATTTT.

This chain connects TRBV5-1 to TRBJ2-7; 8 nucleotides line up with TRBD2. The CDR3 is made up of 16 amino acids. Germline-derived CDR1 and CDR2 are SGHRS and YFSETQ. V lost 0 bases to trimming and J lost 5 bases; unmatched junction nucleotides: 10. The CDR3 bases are TGCGCCAGCAGCTTGGAGGGACCAGCGGGAGTAGACGAGCAGTACTTC. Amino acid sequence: CASSLEGPAGVDEQYF.

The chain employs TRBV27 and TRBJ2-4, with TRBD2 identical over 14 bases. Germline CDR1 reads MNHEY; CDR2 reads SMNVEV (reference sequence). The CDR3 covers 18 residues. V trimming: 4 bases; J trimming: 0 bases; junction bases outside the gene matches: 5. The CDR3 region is CASSSGLAGDIAKNIQYF. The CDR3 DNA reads TGTGCCAGCAGTTCGGGACTAGCGGGGGATATAGCCAAAAACATTCAGTACTTC.

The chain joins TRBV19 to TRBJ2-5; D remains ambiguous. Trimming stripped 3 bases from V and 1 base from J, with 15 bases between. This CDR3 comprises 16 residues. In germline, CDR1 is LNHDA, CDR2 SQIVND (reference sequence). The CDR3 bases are TGTGCCAGTAGTATGAGTACCGTCCCGGGCCAAGAGACCCAGTACTTC. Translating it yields CASSMSTVPGQETQYF.

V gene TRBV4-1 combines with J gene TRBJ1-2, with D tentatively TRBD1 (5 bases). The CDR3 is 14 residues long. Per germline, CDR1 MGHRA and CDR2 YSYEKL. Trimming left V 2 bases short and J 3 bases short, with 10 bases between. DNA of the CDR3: TGCGCCAGCAGCCAACGGCAGGGCGACTATGGCTACACCTTC. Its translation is CASSQRQGDYGYTF.

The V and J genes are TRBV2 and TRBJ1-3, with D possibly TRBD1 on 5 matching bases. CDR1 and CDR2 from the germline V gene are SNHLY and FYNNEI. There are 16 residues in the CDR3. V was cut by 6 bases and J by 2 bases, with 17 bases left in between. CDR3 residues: CASRRRWTLTGNTIYF. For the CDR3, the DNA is TGTGCCAGCAGAAGAAGATGGACACTGACTGGAAACACCATATATTTT.

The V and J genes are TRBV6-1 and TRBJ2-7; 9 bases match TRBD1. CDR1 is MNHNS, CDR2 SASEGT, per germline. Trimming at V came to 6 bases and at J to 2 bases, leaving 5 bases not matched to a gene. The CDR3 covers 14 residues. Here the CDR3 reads CASSARQGAYEQYF. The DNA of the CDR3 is TGTGCCAGCAGCGCTAGACAGGGGGCCTACGAGCAGTACTTC.

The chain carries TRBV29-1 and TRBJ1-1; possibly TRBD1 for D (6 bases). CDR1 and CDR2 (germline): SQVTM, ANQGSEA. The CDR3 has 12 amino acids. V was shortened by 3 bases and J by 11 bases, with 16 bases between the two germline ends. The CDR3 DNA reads TGCAGCGTTGATAGGCAGGGGTGGGGGGCTTTCTTT. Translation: CSVDRQGWGAFF.

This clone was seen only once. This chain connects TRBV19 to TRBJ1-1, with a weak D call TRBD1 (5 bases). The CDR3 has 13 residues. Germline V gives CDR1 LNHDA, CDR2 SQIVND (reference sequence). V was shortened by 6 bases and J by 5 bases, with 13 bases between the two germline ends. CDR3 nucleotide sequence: TGTGCCAGTAGCCAGGGTTTCTATACTGAAGCTTTCTTT. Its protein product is CASSQGFYTEAFF. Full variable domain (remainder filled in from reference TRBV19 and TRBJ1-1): DGGITQSPKYLFRKEGQNVTLSCEQNLNHDAMYWYRQDPGQGLRLIYYSQIVNDFQKGDIAEGYSVSREKKESFPLTVTSAQKNPTAFYLCASSQGFYTEAFFGQGTRLTVV.

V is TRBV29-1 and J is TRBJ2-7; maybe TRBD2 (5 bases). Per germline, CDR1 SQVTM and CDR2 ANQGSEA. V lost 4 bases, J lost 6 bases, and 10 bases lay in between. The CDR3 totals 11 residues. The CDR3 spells CSVVERGEQYF. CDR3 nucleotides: TGCAGCGTTGTAGAACGGGGCGAGCAGTACTTC.

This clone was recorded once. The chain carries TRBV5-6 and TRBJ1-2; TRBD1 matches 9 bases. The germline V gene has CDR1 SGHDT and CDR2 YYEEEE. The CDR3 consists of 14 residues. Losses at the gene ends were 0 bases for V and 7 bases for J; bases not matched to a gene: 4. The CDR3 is CASSLVGQGFGYTF. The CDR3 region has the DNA TGTGCCAGCAGCTTGGTGGGACAGGGTTTTGGCTACACCTTC.

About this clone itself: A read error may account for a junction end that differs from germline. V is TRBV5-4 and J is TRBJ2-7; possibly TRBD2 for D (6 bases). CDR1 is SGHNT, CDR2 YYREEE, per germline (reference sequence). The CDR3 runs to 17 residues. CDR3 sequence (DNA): TGTGCCAGCAGCTTGGGTCAGGGTCTGCGGGATTCCTACGGGCAGTACTTC. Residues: CASSLGQGLRDSYGQYF.

The CDR3 nucleotides read TGTGCCAGCAGCCACACTAGCGGGAGCTACAATGAGCAGTTCTTC. It yields the protein CASSHTSGSYNEQFF. The rearrangement uses TRBV6-1 and TRBJ2-1, with 11 bases lining up with TRBD2. CDR3 length: 15 amino acids. In germline, CDR1 is MNHNS, CDR2 SASEGT. V shed 6 bases, J shed 3 bases, and the junction held 4 bases outside the gene matches.

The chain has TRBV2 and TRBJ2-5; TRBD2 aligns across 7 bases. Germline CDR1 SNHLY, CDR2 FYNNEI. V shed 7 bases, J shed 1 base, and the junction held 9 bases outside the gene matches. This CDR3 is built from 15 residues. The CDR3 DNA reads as TGTGCCAGCAATAAACTAGGGAGGGCCCAAGAGACCCAGTACTTC. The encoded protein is CASNKLGRAQETQYF.

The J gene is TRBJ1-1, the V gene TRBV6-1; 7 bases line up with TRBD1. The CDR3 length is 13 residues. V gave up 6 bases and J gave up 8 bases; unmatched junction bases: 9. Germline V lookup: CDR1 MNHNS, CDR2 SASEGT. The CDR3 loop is CASSPGGSPEAFF. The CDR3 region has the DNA TGTGCCAGCAGCCCAGGGGGGTCGCCCGAAGCTTTCTTT.

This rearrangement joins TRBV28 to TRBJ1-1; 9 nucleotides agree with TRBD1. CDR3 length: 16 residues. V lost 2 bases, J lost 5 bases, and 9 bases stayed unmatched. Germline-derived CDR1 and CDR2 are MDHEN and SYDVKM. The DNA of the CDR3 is TGTGCCAGCAGTTTAGGGGGGACAGGGAGGTATACTGAAGCTTTCTTT. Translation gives CASSLGGTGRYTEAFF.

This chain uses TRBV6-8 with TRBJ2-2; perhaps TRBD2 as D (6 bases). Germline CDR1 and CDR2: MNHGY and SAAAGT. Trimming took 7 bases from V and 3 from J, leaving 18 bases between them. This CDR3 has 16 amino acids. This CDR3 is CASIKPFGEDTGELFF. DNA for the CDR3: TGTGCCAGCATCAAGCCGTTTGGGGAGGACACCGGGGAGCTGTTTTTT.

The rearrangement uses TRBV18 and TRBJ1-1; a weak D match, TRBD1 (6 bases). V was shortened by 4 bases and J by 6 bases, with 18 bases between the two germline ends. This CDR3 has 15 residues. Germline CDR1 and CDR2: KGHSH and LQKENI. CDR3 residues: CASSRDPPRTAEAFF. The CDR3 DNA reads TGTGCCAGCTCACGCGACCCCCCAAGGACAGCTGAAGCTTTCTTT.

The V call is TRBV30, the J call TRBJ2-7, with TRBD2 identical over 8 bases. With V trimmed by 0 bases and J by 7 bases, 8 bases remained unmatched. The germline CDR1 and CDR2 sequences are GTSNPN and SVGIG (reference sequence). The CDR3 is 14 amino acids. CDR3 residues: CAWSVGGAGREQYF. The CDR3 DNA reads TGTGCCTGGAGTGTCGGGGGGGCCGGGCGGGAGCAGTACTTC.

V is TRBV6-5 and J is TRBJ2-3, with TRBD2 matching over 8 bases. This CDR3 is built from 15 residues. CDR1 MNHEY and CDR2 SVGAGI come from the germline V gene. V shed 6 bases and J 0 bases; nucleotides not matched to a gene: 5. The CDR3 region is CASRLAGGSTDTQYF. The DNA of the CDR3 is TGTGCCAGCAGACTCGCGGGGGGAAGCACAGATACGCAGTATTTT.

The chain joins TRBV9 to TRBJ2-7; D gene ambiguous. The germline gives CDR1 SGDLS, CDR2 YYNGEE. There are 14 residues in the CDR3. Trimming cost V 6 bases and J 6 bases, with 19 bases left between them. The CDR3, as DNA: TGTGCCAGCACCAGATCCCCCTCCTCGGGCGAGCAGTACTTC. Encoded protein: CASTRSPSSGEQYF. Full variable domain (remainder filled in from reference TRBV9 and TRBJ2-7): DSGVTQTPKHLITATGQRVTLRCSPRSGDLSVYWYQQSLDQGLQFLIQYYNGEERAKGNILERFSAQQFPDLHSELNLSSLELGDSALYFCASTRSPSSGEQYFGPGTRLTVT.

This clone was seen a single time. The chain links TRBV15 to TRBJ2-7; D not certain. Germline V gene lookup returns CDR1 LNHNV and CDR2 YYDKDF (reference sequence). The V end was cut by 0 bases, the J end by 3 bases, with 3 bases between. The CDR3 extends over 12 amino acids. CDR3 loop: CATSRDFYEQYF. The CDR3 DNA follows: TGTGCCACCAGCAGAGACTTCTACGAGCAGTACTTC.

The CDR3 loop reads CASGLVPADMNTEAFF. CDR3 nucleotides: TGTGCTAGTGGTTTGGTCCCGGCGGACATGAACACTGAAGCTTTCTTT. The chain joins TRBV12-5 to TRBJ1-1; possible D gene TRBD1, 5 bases. V was clipped by 0 bases and J by 0 bases, with 11 bases between them. Germline assignment: CDR1 LGHNT and CDR2 FRNRAP. The CDR3 length is 16 residues.

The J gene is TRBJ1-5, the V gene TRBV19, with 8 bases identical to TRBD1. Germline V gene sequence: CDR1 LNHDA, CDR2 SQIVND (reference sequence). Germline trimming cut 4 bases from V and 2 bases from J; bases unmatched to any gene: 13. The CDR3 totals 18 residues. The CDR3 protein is CASSRVGQGGRGNQPQHF. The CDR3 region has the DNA TGTGCCAGTAGTAGGGTCGGACAGGGTGGTAGAGGCAATCAGCCCCAGCATTTT. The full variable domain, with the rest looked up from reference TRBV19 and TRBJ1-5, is DGGITQSPKYLFRKEGQNVTLSCEQNLNHDAMYWYRQDPGQGLRLIYYSQIVNDFQKGDIAEGYSVSREKKESFPLTVTSAQKNPTAFYLCASSRVGQGGRGNQPQHFGDGTRLSIL.

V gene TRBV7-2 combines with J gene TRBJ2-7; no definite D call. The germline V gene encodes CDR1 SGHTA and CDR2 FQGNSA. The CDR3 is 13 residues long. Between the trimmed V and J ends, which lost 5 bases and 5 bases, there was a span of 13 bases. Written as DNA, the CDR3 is TGTGCCAGCAGCACAGAGCACTGGAACGAGCAGTACTTC. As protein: CASSTEHWNEQYF.